The 24 T cell receptor beta chains below come from one sample, sequenced in a study of neoadjuvant nivolumab and ipilimumab in lung cancer. Sequencing used immunoSEQ multiplex PCR; TCRdb keeps in-frame clones, though not all of them. The sample shows 25,000 to 30,000 clones, 75% to 85% of them seen only once. The starting material was tumor tissue, obtained after neoadjuvant nivolumab, alone or with ipilimumab, at or shortly before surgery. These receptors all come from an adult with non-small cell lung cancer.

This clone has only one observation. The chain has TRBV18 and TRBJ2-5; unclear D gene. Trimming took 5 bases from V and 5 from J, leaving 6 bases between them. The CDR3 has 11 amino acids. The germline gives CDR1 KGHSH, CDR2 LQKENI. The CDR3 protein is CASSGQETQYF. CDR3 bases: TGTGCCAGCTCAGGCCAGGAGACCCAGTACTTC.

In this sample, this clone turned up a few times. The chain couples TRBV6-5 to TRBJ1-2; 9 bases agree with TRBD1. CDR1 is MNHEY, CDR2 SVGAGI, per germline. CDR3 length equals 15 residues. V dropped 7 bases and J dropped 5; count of bases not matched to a gene: 11. CDR3 bases: TGTGCCAGCAAAGATCCGGGACAGGGAACATATGGCTACACCTTC. Encoded protein: CASKDPGQGTYGYTF.

The J gene is TRBJ1-4, the V gene TRBV30; a weak D match, TRBD1 (6 bases). The V and J ends lost 0 bases and 7 bases respectively, with 12 bases between them. This CDR3 spans 14 amino acids. Germline values: CDR1 GTSNPN, CDR2 SVGIG (reference sequence). This CDR3 is CAWSVRGAGEKLFF. The CDR3 DNA is TGTGCCTGGAGTGTACGGGGGGCGGGTGAAAAACTGTTTTTT.

V is TRBV5-1 and J is TRBJ2-3, with D maybe TRBD2 (6 bases). This CDR3 region has 15 residues. V lost 2 bases and J 2 bases, leaving 12 bases between the germline ends. Germline-derived CDR1 and CDR2 are SGHRS and YFSETQ. DNA for the CDR3: TGCGCCAGCAGCTTCGGGGAGGCCCTCACAGATACGCAGTATTTT. Translation gives CASSFGEALTDTQYF.

The chain uses TRBV11-3 and TRBJ2-2; 7 nucleotides line up with TRBD2. The CDR3 is 15 amino acids. CDR1 SGHNT and CDR2 YENEEA come from the germline V gene. V lost 0 bases to trimming and J lost 4 bases; unmatched junction nucleotides: 2. The CDR3 region has the DNA TGTGCCAGCAGCTTAGATGGGAGGGCCACCGGGGAGCTGTTTTTT. The encoded protein is CASSLDGRATGELFF.

The V call is TRBV5-5, the J call TRBJ2-7; tentatively, D is TRBD1 (6 bases). V dropped 4 bases and J dropped 6 bases, with 11 bases sitting between them. The CDR3 has 12 amino acids. Per the germline V gene, CDR1 is SGHKS and CDR2 is YYEKEE (reference sequence). The CDR3 sequence is CASSVVRGEQYF. In DNA form, the CDR3 reads TGTGCCAGCAGCGTTGTCAGGGGCGAGCAGTACTTC. Full variable domain (missing parts from reference TRBV5-5 and TRBJ2-7): DAGVTQSPTHLIKTRGQQVTLRCSPISGHKSVSWYQQVLGQGPQFIFQYYEKEERGRGNFPDRFSARQFPNYSSELNVNALLLGDSALYLCASSVVRGEQYFGPGTRLTVT.

The chain uses TRBV19 and TRBJ1-1; D not certain. V was clipped by 8 bases and J by 1 base, with 8 bases between them. This CDR3 is 12 amino acids long. The germline CDR1 and CDR2 sequences are LNHDA and SQIVND (reference sequence). CDR3 sequence reads: CASSFPNTEAFF. The CDR3 DNA reads as TGTGCCAGTTCGTTCCCGAACACTGAAGCTTTCTTT.

The chain combines TRBV7-9 with TRBJ2-2; possible D gene TRBD2, 6 bases. Germline-derived CDR1 and CDR2 are SEHNR and FQNEAQ (reference sequence). CDR3 size: 15 residues. V lost 5 bases and J 7 bases, leaving 17 bases between the germline ends. CDR3 in amino acids: CASSPLTRLVGELFF. The CDR3 DNA reads as TGTGCCAGCAGCCCTCTGACTAGACTAGTCGGGGAGCTGTTTTTT. Variable domain in full (rest from reference TRBV7-9 and TRBJ2-2): DTGVSQNPRHKITKRGQNVTFRCDPISEHNRLYWYRQTLGQGPEFLTYFQNEAQLEKSRLLSDRFSAERPKGSFSTLEIQRTEQGDSAMYLCASSPLTRLVGELFFGEGSRLTVL.

The chain has TRBV18 and TRBJ1-2, with TRBD1 as a possible D gene (5 bases). The CDR3 is made up of 14 amino acids. V lost 2 bases to trimming and J lost 0 bases, with 7 bases between them. The germline V gene encodes CDR1 KGHSH and CDR2 LQKENI. CDR3 coding DNA: TGTGCCAGCTCACCAGGGGGAGCTAACTATGGCTACACCTTC. This encodes CASSPGGANYGYTF.

The V and J genes are TRBV5-1 and TRBJ1-3, with a tentative D call TRBD1 (6 bases). Germline V gene data show CDR1 as SGHRS and CDR2 as YFSETQ. The V gene lost 0 bases and the J gene lost 4 bases, with 11 bases spanning the gap. The length of the CDR3 is 15 residues. CDR3 in DNA: TGCGCCAGCAGCTTGGCCCCAGGGGAAGGAAACACCATATATTTT. Its translation is CASSLAPGEGNTIYF.

In regard to this clone: Other nucleotide sequences in the sample specify the same CDR3. V gene TRBV19 combines with J gene TRBJ1-5; 7 bases align to TRBD1. Per the germline V gene, CDR1 is LNHDA and CDR2 is SQIVND (reference sequence). The CDR3 spans 15 residues. V was clipped by 3 bases and J by 4 bases; unmatched bases: 6. CDR3 in DNA: TGTGCCAGTAGTATCCAGGCAGGGGGTAATCAGCCCCAGCATTTT. Amino acid sequence: CASSIQAGGNQPQHF. Based on the CDR3 plus reference TRBV19 and TRBJ1-5, the full variable domain is DGGITQSPKYLFRKEGQNVTLSCEQNLNHDAMYWYRQDPGQGLRLIYYSQIVNDFQKGDIAEGYSVSREKKESFPLTVTSAQKNPTAFYLCASSIQAGGNQPQHFGDGTRLSIL.

The V gene is TRBV7-8, the J gene TRBJ2-4; TRBD2 matches 9 bases. The CDR3 runs 18 residues. The germline V gene has CDR1 SGHVS and CDR2 FQNEAQ. Unmatched junction bases numbered 7, after V lost 1 base and J lost 0 bases. The CDR3 sequence: CASSLDSGRALAKNIQYF. In DNA, the CDR3 is TGTGCCAGCAGCTTAGATAGCGGGAGAGCTCTAGCCAAAAACATTCAGTACTTC. The whole variable domain, filled in from reference TRBV7-8 and TRBJ2-4, reads GAGVSQSPRYKVAKRGQDVALRCDPISGHVSLFWYQQALGQGPEFLTYFQNEAQLDKSGLPSDRFFAERPEGSVSTLKIQRTQQEDSAVYLCASSLDSGRALAKNIQYFGAGTRLSVL.

The V call is TRBV6-4, the J call TRBJ2-3; TRBD2 matches at 10 bases. CDR3 length: 15 residues. CDR1 is MRHNA, CDR2 SNTAGT, per germline. J gave up 4 bases and V 6 bases, and 7 bases lay outside the gene matches. The CDR3: CASSPLAGEADTQYF. CDR3 in DNA: TGTGCCAGCAGCCCCCTAGCGGGGGAGGCAGATACGCAGTATTTT.

The V gene is TRBV5-1, the J gene TRBJ2-5, with 10 bases matching TRBD1. The ends lost 4 bases at V and 5 bases at J; junction bases unmatched: 8. The CDR3 has 15 amino acids. Looked up from germline, CDR1 is SGHRS and CDR2 is YFSETQ. CDR3 DNA sequence: TGCGCCAGCAGCCTGGGGGACAGGGGTGTGGAGACCCAGTACTTC. Translation gives CASSLGDRGVETQYF.

The chain uses TRBV11-3 and TRBJ2-2; unclear D gene. The CDR3 is made up of 13 amino acids. The germline CDR1 and CDR2 sequences are SGHNT and YENEEA. Trimming took 5 bases from V and 2 from J, leaving 6 bases between them. CDR3 coding DNA: TGTGCCAGCAGCATCGGAAACACCGGGGAGCTGTTTTTT. Residues: CASSIGNTGELFF.

V usage is TRBV11-3 and J usage is TRBJ2-2; 11 bases map to TRBD2. J gave up 4 bases and V 5 bases, and 9 bases lay outside the gene matches. This CDR3 comprises 17 residues. The germline V gene has CDR1 SGHNT and CDR2 YENEEA. CDR3 in DNA: TGTGCCAGCAGCAGAACCGGGACTAGCGGACCCACCGGGGAGCTGTTTTTT. Translating it yields CASSRTGTSGPTGELFF.

This chain links TRBV19 with TRBJ1-2, with a tentative D call TRBD1 (5 bases). The V end lost 5 bases, the J end lost 0 bases, and 7 bases lay between the germline ends. CDR1 LNHDA and CDR2 SQIVND come from the germline V gene (reference sequence). The CDR3 has 13 amino acids. This chain's CDR3 is CASSRGPNYGYTF. The CDR3 coding sequence is TGTGCCAGTAGTCGGGGACCTAACTATGGCTACACCTTC.

V usage is TRBV7-2 and J usage is TRBJ2-7; 11 positions agree with TRBD1. Germline CDR1 SGHTA, CDR2 FQGNSA. The CDR3 consists of 14 residues. J lost 5 bases, V lost 4 bases, and 4 bases had no gene match. The CDR3 loop reads CASSWDRGADEQYF. The CDR3 coding sequence is TGTGCCAGCAGCTGGGACAGGGGGGCGGACGAGCAGTACTTC.

The chain joins TRBV6-6 to TRBJ2-7, with D perhaps assigned TRBD1 or TRBD2 (5 bases each). The V end was cut by 3 bases, the J end by 2 bases, with 14 bases between. The CDR3 has 15 residues. Germline V gives CDR1 MNHNY, CDR2 SVGAGI (reference sequence). The CDR3 DNA sequence: TGTGCCAGCAGTTATCTATCGGGGCCTCCCTACGAGCAGTACTTC. Translating gives CASSYLSGPPYEQYF.

The chain employs TRBV5-1 and TRBJ2-1; D ambiguous. V lost 0 bases and J lost 3, with 7 bases in between. CDR1 and CDR2 from the germline V gene are SGHRS and YFSETQ. There are 14 residues in the CDR3. CDR3 sequence reads: CASSLGLFYNEQFF. The CDR3 DNA follows: TGCGCCAGCAGCTTGGGACTCTTCTACAATGAGCAGTTCTTC.

In its sample, this clone ranks as medium-sized. This chain uses TRBV28 with TRBJ2-1, with TRBD2 identical over 7 bases. The trim removed 5 bases at V and 7 bases at J, leaving 11 bases unmatched. CDR1 and CDR2 from the germline V gene are MDHEN and SYDVKM. This CDR3 has 15 residues. The CDR3 sequence: CASSLTSSTKNEQFF. In DNA, the CDR3 is TGTGCCAGCAGTCTGACTAGCTCAACCAAAAATGAGCAGTTCTTC. The complete variable domain, with remaining parts taken from reference TRBV28 and TRBJ2-1, reads DVKVTQSSRYLVKRTGEKVFLECVQDMDHENMFWYRQDPGLGLRLIYFSYDVKMKEKGDIPEGYSVSREKKERFSLILESASTNQTSMYLCASSLTSSTKNEQFFGPGTRLTVL.

The genes are TRBV7-6 and TRBJ2-7, with D perhaps given as TRBD1 or TRBD2 (7 bases each). Germline loops: CDR1 SGHVS, CDR2 FNYEAQ. V dropped 2 bases and J dropped 5 bases, with 13 bases sitting between them. This CDR3 has 14 residues. CDR3 bases: TGTGCCAGCAGCTTAAGGGAGGGGGCTAACGAGCAGTACTTC. Its translation is CASSLREGANEQYF.

For this clone: Different DNA sequences within this sample yield the same CDR3. The chain employs TRBV9 and TRBJ2-3; D uncertain. Trimming stripped 0 bases from V and 0 bases from J, with 5 bases between. Germline-derived CDR1 and CDR2 are SGDLS and YYNGEE. The length of the CDR3 is 14 residues. Here the CDR3 DNA reads TGTGCCAGCAGCGTAGTGGACAGCACAGATACGCAGTATTTT. Residues: CASSVVDSTDTQYF.

The rearrangement uses TRBV9 and TRBJ2-7, with D possibly matching TRBD2 (5 bases). The CDR3 has 13 residues. The V end was cut by 3 bases, the J end by 0 bases, with 7 bases between. CDR1 is SGDLS, CDR2 YYNGEE, per germline. The CDR3 here is CASSAGNSYEQYF. The CDR3 DNA reads as TGTGCCAGCAGCGCCGGGAACTCCTACGAGCAGTACTTC.